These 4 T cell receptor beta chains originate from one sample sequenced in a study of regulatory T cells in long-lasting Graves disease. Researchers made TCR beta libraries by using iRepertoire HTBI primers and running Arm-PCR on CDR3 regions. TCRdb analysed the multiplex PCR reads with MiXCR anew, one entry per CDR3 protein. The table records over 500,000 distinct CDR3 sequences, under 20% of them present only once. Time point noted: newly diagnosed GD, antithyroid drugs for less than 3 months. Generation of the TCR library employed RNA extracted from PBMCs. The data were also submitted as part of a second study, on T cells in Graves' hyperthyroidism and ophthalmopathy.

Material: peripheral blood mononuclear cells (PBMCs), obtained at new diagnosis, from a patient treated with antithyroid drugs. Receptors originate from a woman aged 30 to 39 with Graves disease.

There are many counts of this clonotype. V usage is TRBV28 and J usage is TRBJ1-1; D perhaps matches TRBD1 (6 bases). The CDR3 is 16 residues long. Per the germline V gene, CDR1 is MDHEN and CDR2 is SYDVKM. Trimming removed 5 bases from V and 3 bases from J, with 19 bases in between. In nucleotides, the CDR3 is TGTGCCAGCAGTCCCTCACCGGGGACAATGGACACTGAAGCTTTCTTT. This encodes CASSPSPGTMDTEAFF.

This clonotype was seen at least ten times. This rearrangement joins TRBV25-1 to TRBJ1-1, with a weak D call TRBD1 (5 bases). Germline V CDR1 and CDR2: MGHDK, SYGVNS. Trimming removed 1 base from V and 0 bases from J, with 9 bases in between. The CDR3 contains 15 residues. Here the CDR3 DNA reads TGTGCCAGCAGTGAATTGGGGGGTCTGAACACTGAAGCTTTCTTT. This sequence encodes CASSELGGLNTEAFF.

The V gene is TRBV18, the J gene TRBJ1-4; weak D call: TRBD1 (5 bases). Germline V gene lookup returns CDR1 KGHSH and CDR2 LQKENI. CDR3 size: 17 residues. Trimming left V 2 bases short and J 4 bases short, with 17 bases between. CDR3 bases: TGTGCCAGCTCACCAGCGGGGCCTGGGAATCATAATGAAAAACTGTTTTTT. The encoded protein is CASSPAGPGNHNEKLFF.

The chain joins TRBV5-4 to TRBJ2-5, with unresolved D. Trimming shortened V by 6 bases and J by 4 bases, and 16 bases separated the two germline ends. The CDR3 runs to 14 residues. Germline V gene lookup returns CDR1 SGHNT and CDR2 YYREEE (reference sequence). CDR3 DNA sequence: TGTGCCAGCAACATCGACGGCCTCCCAGAGACCCAGTACTTC. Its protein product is CASNIDGLPETQYF.